These T cell receptor beta chains were read from a single sample in a study of blood T cell repertoires in COVID-19. Only in-frame clones appear in the TCRdb table, and some are missing; sequencing was by immunoSEQ multiplex PCR. The sample contains 350,000 or so clones, 85% to 90% of which appear only once. Input material: PBMCs or T cells enriched from blood (not recorded which). The receptor source for this set is a woman in her twenties or thirties who had been exposed to COVID-19. Both conserved end residues are part of each CDR3. Each record gives: clone size, J gene, V gene, D gene, CDR3 protein, CDR3 DNA. D genes are given only for firm matches. Part of the rows lack a size; the others show once, few, many or a class for expanded clones.

NA | TRBJ2-1 | TRBV5-1 | TRBD2 | CASSLSGGTYNEQFF | TGCGCCAGCAGCTTGAGCGGGGGGACCTACAATGAGCAGTTCTTC
NA | TRBJ2-2 | TRBV29-1 | NA | CSVGRGTGELFF | TGCAGCGTTGGTAGGGGAACCGGGGAGCTGTTTTTT
NA | TRBJ1-2 | TRBV5-1 | TRBD1 | CASSPGTGEAGGYTF | TGCGCCAGCAGCCCTGGGACAGGGGAAGCGGGTGGCTACACCTTC
NA | TRBJ2-5 | TRBV11-2 | NA | CASSSLHGVTWETQYF | TGTGCCAGCAGCTCCCTGCACGGGGTTACATGGGAGACCCAGTACTTC
NA | TRBJ2-1 | TRBV10-2 | NA | CASSERSEQFF | TGCGCCAGCAGTGAACGGAGTGAGCAGTTCTTC
NA | TRBJ2-7 | TRBV7-2 | TRBD2 | CASSPVKAGASYEQYF | TGTGCCAGCAGCCCAGTTAAAGCGGGGGCCTCCTACGAGCAGTACTTC
NA | TRBJ2-1 | TRBV9 | TRBD2 | CASSDISGGYNEQFF | TGTGCCAGCAGCGACATTAGCGGGGGCTACAATGAGCAGTTCTTC
NA | TRBJ2-7 | TRBV18 | TRBD1 | CASSPYTVGQGSYEQYF | TGTGCCAGCTCACCATATACGGTGGGACAGGGGTCCTACGAGCAGTACTTC
NA | TRBJ1-2 | TRBV7-8 | TRBD1 | CASSLGQGANYGYTF | TGTGCCAGCAGCTTAGGACAGGGAGCTAACTATGGCTACACCTTC
NA | TRBJ1-1 | TRBV27 | NA | CASIEGGLNTEAFF | TGTGCCAGCATTGAGGGCGGTTTGAACACTGAAGCTTTCTTT
NA | TRBJ1-2 | TRBV7-8 | TRBD1 | CASSLDMGQGAPGYTF | TGTGCCAGCAGCTTAGATATGGGACAGGGGGCACCCGGCTACACCTTC
once | TRBJ1-2 | TRBV15 | TRBD1 | CATSRDRDRGIPGYTF | TGTGCCACCAGCAGAGATAGGGACAGGGGAATCCCTGGCTACACCTTC